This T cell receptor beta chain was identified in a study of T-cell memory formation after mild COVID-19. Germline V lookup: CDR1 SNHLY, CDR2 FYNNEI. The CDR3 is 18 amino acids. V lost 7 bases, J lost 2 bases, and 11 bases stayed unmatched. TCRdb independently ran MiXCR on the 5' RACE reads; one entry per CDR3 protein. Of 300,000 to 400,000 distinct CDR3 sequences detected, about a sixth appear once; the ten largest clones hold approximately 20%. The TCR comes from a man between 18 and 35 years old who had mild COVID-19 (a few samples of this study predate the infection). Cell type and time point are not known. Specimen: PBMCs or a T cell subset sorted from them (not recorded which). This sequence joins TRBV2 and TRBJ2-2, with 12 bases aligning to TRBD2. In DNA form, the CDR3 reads TGTGCCAGCAACCCTTCTCTAGCGGGGGGGTATAACACCGGGGAGCTGTTTTTT. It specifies CASNPSLAGGYNTGELFF.